Listed below are T cell receptor beta chains from one sample, sequenced in a study of regulatory T cells in long-lasting Graves disease. Each CDR3 protein gets one entry after TCRdb re-called the multiplex PCR reads with MiXCR. This table holds hundreds of thousands of distinct CDR3 sequences, 15% to 20% found once. These data were likewise used in another study, on T cells in Graves' hyperthyroidism and ophthalmopathy.

The starting material was peripheral blood mononuclear cells (PBMCs), obtained at new diagnosis, from a patient treated with antithyroid drugs. Source of these receptors: a woman younger than 45 with Graves disease. CDR3s include the opening cysteine and the closing phenylalanine or tryptophan. The order of the fields is V gene, J gene, D gene, clone size, CDR3 protein, CDR3 DNA. A D gene is named only where the DNA matches it firmly. For some rows the clone size is stated as once, few or many, or as a class when expanded; others skip it.

TRBV20-1	TRBJ1-5	.	many	CSAVPSNQPQHF	TGCAGTGCCGTTCCAAGCAATCAGCCCCAGCATTTT
TRBV6-1	TRBJ2-7	.	many	CASGGDPTNYLYEQYF	TGTGCCAGCGGAGGGGACCCAACCAATTACCTCTACGAGCAGTACTTC
TRBV19	TRBJ2-2	.	many	CASKGGELFF	TGTGCCAGTAAGGGCGGGGAGCTGTTTTTT
TRBV19	TRBJ2-5	.	few	CASKRDPRQETQYF	TGTGCCAGTAAGAGGGACCCCCGACAAGAGACCCAGTACTTC
TRBV19	TRBJ2-1	.	many	CASSIRHDSYNEQFF	TGTGCCAGTAGTATAAGGCACGACTCCTACAATGAGCAGTTCTTC
TRBV6-1	TRBJ1-5	.	many	CASGGRRNQPQHF	TGTGCCAGCGGGGGACGGAGGAATCAGCCCCAGCATTTT
TRBV7-9	TRBJ2-2	TRBD1	few	CASTGQVHLGELFF	TGTGCCAGCACAGGACAGGTTCATTTGGGGGAGCTGTTTTTT
TRBV27	TRBJ1-1	.	many	CASTRRGGRNTEAFF	TGTGCCAGCACTCGAAGGGGGGGGCGGAACACTGAAGCTTTCTTT
TRBV15	TRBJ2-7	TRBD1	many	CATSRGTGAYEQYF	TGTGCCACCAGCAGAGGGACAGGAGCCTACGAGCAGTACTTC
TRBV7-9	TRBJ1-2	.	.	CASSPEAGPNYGYTF	TGTGCCAGCAGCCCCGAGGCAGGCCCAAACTATGGCTACACCTTC
TRBV28	TRBJ2-2	.	.	CASRGGGLNTGELFF	TGTGCCAGCAGAGGGGGTGGGCTAAACACCGGGGAGCTGTTTTTT
TRBV7-9	TRBJ2-7	.	few	CASSPPLRSKGGEQYF	TGTGCCAGCAGTCCCCCACTTAGGTCGAAGGGTGGCGAGCAGTACTTC
TRBV4-1	TRBJ1-5	.	few	CASSQDRRQPQHF	TGCGCCAGCAGCCAAGATCGACGGCAGCCCCAGCATTTT
TRBV6-1	TRBJ1-4	.	many	CASSPRDLWGEKLFF	TGTGCCAGCAGTCCCCGGGACCTCTGGGGGGAAAAACTGTTTTTT
TRBV24-1	TRBJ2-1	TRBD1	.	CATSPYDRGYNEQFF	TGTGCCACCAGTCCTTATGACAGGGGCTACAATGAGCAGTTCTTC
TRBV2	TRBJ1-6	.	many	CASSRQSSYNSPLHF	TGTGCCAGCAGTAGACAGAGCTCCTATAATTCACCCCTCCACTTT
TRBV2	TRBJ2-1	.	many	CASSTNNEQFF	TGTGCCAGCAGTACTAACAATGAGCAGTTCTTC
TRBV12-3/TRBV12-4	TRBJ2-1	.	many	CASSPMGPLSYNEQFF	TGTGCCAGCAGTCCTATGGGGCCCCTCTCCTACAATGAGCAGTTCTTC
TRBV7-2	TRBJ2-3	TRBD2	many	CASSIRLAGGADTQYF	TGTGCCAGCAGCATCCGACTAGCGGGAGGCGCAGATACGCAGTATTTT
TRBV7-9	TRBJ2-7	.	few	CASSLELYEQYF	TGTGCCAGCAGCTTAGAGCTTTACGAGCAGTACTTC
TRBV30	TRBJ2-5	.	many	CAWSASGQETQYF	TGTGCCTGGAGTGCCAGCGGCCAAGAGACCCAGTACTTC
TRBV6-5	TRBJ2-5	.	few	CASSYLAAQTQYF	TGTGCCAGCAGTTACTTGGCAGCACAGACCCAGTACTTC
TRBV12-3/TRBV12-4	TRBJ2-1	.	many	CASSFEQGRYEQFF	TGTGCCAGCAGTTTCGAACAGGGCCGGTATGAGCAGTTCTTC
TRBV30	TRBJ2-3	.	.	CAWRLTETTDTQYF	TGTGCCTGGAGATTAACGGAGACCACAGATACGCAGTATTTT
TRBV9	TRBJ1-1	.	few	CASSESVPGQQNTEAFF	TGTGCCAGCAGCGAGTCCGTCCCCGGGCAGCAGAACACTGAAGCTTTCTTT
TRBV5-1	TRBJ2-1	TRBD2	few	CASSPTSGTNEQFF	TGCGCCAGCAGCCCCACTAGCGGGACAAATGAGCAGTTCTTC
TRBV11-2	TRBJ2-3	.	many	CASSFGSWDTQYF	TGTGCCAGCAGCTTTGGGTCGTGGGATACGCAGTATTTT
TRBV2	TRBJ2-5	.	many	CASSTVRDVETQYF	TGTGCCAGCAGCACAGTCCGGGACGTAGAGACCCAGTACTTC
TRBV27	TRBJ2-2	TRBD2	few	CASSLWASGRDSGELFF	TGTGCCAGCAGTTTATGGGCTAGCGGGAGGGATAGCGGGGAGCTGTTTTTT
TRBV5-1	TRBJ1-4	.	few	CASSQDRANEKLFF	TGCGCCAGCAGCCAGGACAGAGCTAATGAAAAACTGTTTTTT
TRBV24-1	TRBJ2-3	.	many	CATSDPGQSRDTQYF	TGTGCCACCAGTGACCCTGGACAATCACGAGATACGCAGTATTTT
TRBV19	TRBJ1-1	.	many	CASISQGNTEAFF	TGTGCCAGTATATCACAGGGAAACACTGAAGCTTTCTTT
TRBV15	TRBJ1-3	TRBD1	.	CATSRTGASGNTIYF	TGTGCCACCAGCCGGACAGGGGCCTCTGGAAACACCATATATTTT
TRBV15	TRBJ1-5	.	many	CATSRGTGEHSNQPQHF	TGTGCCACCAGCAGAGGTACAGGTGAACATAGCAATCAGCCCCAGCATTTT
TRBV12-3/TRBV12-4	TRBJ2-3	TRBD2	.	CASSLIASGGGKGDTQYF	TGTGCCAGCAGTTTAATTGCTAGCGGGGGGGGAAAGGGAGATACGCAGTATTTT
TRBV7-9	TRBJ1-2	.	few	CASSLRGSQYYGYTF	TGTGCCAGCAGCTTAAGGGGGTCCCAATACTATGGCTACACCTTC
TRBV28	TRBJ1-1	.	many	CASSPRQFEAFF	TGTGCCAGCAGCCCAAGACAGTTTGAAGCTTTCTTT
TRBV6-9	TRBJ2-4	TRBD2	.	CASSYPPSGKDPNIQYF	TGTGCCAGCAGTTACCCTCCTAGCGGGAAAGACCCAAACATTCAGTACTTC
TRBV20-1	TRBJ2-1	TRBD2	many	CSANRDSGSVGEQFF	TGCAGTGCTAACCGGGATAGCGGGAGTGTGGGTGAGCAGTTCTTC
TRBV28	TRBJ2-7	TRBD1	many	CASSPSTGGLYEQYF	TGTGCCAGCAGCCCGTCAACAGGGGGACTCTACGAGCAGTACTTC
TRBV7-6	TRBJ1-1	.	many	CASQGGSPNTEAFF	TGTGCCAGCCAAGGAGGGTCCCCGAACACTGAAGCTTTCTTT
TRBV18	TRBJ1-5	.	few	CASSPAGASNQPQHF	TGTGCCAGCTCACCGGCGGGGGCGAGCAATCAGCCCCAGCATTTT
TRBV7-6	TRBJ2-3	.	many	CASSQRSNTDTQYF	TGTGCCAGCAGCCAACGGAGTAACACAGATACGCAGTATTTT
TRBV7-8	TRBJ1-5	.	many	CASSLVRADNQPQHF	TGTGCCAGCAGCTTAGTGCGGGCAGACAATCAGCCCCAGCATTTT
TRBV5-1	TRBJ2-3	.	few	CASSFLGGVANTDTQYF	TGCGCCAGCAGCTTCCTTGGTGGGGTAGCGAACACAGATACGCAGTATTTT
TRBV15	TRBJ2-5	.	few	CATSRGVQETQYF	TGTGCCACCAGCAGAGGGGTACAAGAGACCCAGTACTTC
TRBV10-2	TRBJ1-2	TRBD1	few	CASSPTGEYGYTF	TGCGCCAGCAGCCCGACAGGGGAGTATGGCTACACCTTC
TRBV2	TRBJ2-2	TRBD1	many	CASRGQLITGELFF	TGTGCCAGCAGGGGACAGCTGATCACCGGGGAGCTGTTTTTT
TRBV2	TRBJ2-1	.	.	CASSEEVAGLSYNEQFF	TGTGCCAGCAGTGAAGAGGTAGCCGGTTTATCCTACAATGAGCAGTTCTTC
TRBV6-1	TRBJ2-5	.	many	CASSLRFKETQYF	TGTGCCAGCAGTCTCCGGTTTAAAGAGACCCAGTACTTC
TRBV4-1	TRBJ1-1	.	.	CASSRGHNLMNTEAFF	TGCGCCAGCAGCCGTGGACACAACCTAATGAACACTGAAGCTTTCTTT
TRBV7-9	TRBJ1-2	.	.	CASSRRGIAGYTF	TGTGCCAGCAGCCGGCGAGGGATCGCTGGCTACACCTTC
TRBV5-5	TRBJ2-1	.	many	CASSLLVSRNEQFF	TGTGCCAGCAGCTTACTGGTCTCTCGCAATGAGCAGTTCTTC
TRBV12-3/TRBV12-4	TRBJ1-2	.	.	CASSFRPDGSGGYTF	TGTGCCAGCAGTTTTCGTCCCGACGGATCGGGGGGCTACACCTTC
TRBV9	TRBJ2-3	TRBD2	few	CASSGLAGLRDTQYF	TGTGCCAGCAGCGGACTAGCGGGATTAAGAGATACGCAGTATTTT